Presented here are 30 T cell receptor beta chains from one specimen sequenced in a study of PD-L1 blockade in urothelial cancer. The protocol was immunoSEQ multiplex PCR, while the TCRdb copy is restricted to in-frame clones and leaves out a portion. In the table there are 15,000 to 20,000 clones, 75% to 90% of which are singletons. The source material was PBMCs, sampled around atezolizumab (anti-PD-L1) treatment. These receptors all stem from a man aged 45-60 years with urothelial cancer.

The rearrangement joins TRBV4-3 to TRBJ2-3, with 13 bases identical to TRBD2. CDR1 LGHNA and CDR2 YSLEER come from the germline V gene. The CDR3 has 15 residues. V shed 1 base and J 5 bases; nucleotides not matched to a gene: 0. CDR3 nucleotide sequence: TGCGCCAGCAGCCAAGGACTAGCGGGAGGAGATACGCAGTATTTT. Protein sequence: CASSQGLAGGDTQYF.

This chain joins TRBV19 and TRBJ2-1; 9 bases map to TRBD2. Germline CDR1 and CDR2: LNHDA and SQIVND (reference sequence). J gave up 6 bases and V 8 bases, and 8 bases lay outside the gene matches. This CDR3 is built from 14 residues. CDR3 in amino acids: CASVTGTSTNEQFF. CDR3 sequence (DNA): TGTGCCAGTGTGACCGGGACTAGCACCAATGAGCAGTTCTTC.

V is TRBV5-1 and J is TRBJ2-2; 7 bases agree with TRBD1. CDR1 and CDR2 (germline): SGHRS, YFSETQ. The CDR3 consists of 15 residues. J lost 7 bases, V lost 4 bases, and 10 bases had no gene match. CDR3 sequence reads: CASSEGQYFVGELFF. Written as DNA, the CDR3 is TGCGCCAGCAGCGAGGGACAGTACTTTGTCGGGGAGCTGTTTTTT.

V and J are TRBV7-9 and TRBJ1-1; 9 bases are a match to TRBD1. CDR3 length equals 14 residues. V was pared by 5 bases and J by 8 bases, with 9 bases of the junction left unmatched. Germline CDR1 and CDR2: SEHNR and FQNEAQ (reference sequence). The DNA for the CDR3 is TGTGCCAGCAGCGCGCATACAGGGGGCGTGGAAGCTTTCTTT. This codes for CASSAHTGGVEAFF.

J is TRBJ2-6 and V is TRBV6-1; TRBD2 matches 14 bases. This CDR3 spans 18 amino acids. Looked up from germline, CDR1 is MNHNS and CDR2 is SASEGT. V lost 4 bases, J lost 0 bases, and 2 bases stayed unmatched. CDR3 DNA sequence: TGTGCCAGCAGTGGGACTAGCGGGGGGAACTCTGGGGCCAACGTCCTGACTTTC. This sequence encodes CASSGTSGGNSGANVLTF.

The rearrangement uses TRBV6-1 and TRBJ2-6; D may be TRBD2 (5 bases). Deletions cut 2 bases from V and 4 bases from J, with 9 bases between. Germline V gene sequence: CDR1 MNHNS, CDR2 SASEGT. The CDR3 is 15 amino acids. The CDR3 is CASSESGSGANVLTF. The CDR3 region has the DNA TGTGCCAGCAGTGAATCGGGGTCAGGGGCCAACGTCCTGACTTTC.

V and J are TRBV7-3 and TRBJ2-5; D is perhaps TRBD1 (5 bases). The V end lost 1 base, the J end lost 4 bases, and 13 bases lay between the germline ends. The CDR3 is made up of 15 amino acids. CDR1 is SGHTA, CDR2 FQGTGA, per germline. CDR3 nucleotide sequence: TGTGCCAGCAGCTTAATGGCAGGGAAAGGAGAGACCCAGTACTTC. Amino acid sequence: CASSLMAGKGETQYF.

The CDR3 coding sequence is TGCGCCAGCAGCTTGGGGGGGGTCGGCAATCAGCCCCAGCATTTT. It yields the protein CASSLGGVGNQPQHF. V and J are TRBV5-1 and TRBJ1-5; tentatively, D is TRBD1 (5 bases). The V gene lost 0 bases and the J gene lost 2 bases, with 9 bases spanning the gap. Germline V gene lookup returns CDR1 SGHRS and CDR2 YFSETQ. This CDR3 contains 15 residues.

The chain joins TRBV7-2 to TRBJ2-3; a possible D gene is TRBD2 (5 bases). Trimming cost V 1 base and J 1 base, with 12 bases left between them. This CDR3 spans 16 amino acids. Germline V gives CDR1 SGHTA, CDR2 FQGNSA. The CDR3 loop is CASSLGGELGTDTQYF. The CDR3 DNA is TGTGCCAGCAGCTTAGGTGGGGAGTTGGGCACAGATACGCAGTATTTT.

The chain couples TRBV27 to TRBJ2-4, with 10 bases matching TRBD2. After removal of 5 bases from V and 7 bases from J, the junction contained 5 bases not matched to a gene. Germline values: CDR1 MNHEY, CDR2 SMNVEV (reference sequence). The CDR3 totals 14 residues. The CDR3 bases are TGTGCCAGCAGTCAACTAGCGGGGAGGAACATTCAGTACTTC. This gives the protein CASSQLAGRNIQYF.

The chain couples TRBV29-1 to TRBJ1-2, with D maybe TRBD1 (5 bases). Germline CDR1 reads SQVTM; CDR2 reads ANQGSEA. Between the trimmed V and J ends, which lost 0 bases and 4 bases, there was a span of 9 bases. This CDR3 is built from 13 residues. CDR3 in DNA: TGCAGCGTTGAAGATCAGGGCCCCTATGGCTACACCTTC. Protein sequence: CSVEDQGPYGYTF.

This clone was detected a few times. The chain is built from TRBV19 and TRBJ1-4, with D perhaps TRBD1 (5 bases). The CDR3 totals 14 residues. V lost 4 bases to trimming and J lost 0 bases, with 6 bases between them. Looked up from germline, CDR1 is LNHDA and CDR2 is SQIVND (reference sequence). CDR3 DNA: TGTGCCAGTAGTAAGACAGCAACTAATGAAAAACTGTTTTTT. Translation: CASSKTATNEKLFF.

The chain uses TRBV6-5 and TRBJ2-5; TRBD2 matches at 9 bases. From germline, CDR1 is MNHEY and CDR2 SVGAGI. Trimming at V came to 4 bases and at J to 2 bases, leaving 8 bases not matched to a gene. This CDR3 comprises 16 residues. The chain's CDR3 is CASSFRAGGGQETQYF. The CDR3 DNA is TGTGCCAGCAGTTTCCGAGCGGGGGGCGGGCAAGAGACCCAGTACTTC.

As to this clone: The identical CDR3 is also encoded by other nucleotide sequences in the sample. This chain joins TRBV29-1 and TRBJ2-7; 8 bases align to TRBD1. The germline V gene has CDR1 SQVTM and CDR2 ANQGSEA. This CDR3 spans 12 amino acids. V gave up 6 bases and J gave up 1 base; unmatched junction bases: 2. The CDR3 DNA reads TGCAGCGTACGACAGGGGTCCTACGAGCAGTACTTC. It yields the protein CSVRQGSYEQYF.

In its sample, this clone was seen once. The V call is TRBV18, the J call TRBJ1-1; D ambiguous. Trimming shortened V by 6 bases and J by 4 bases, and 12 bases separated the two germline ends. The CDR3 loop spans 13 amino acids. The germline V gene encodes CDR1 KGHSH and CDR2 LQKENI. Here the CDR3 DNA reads TGTGCCAGCTCGCAAGGTAGGAGCACTGAAGCTTTCTTT. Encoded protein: CASSQGRSTEAFF. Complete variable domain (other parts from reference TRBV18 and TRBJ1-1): NAGVMQNPRHLVRRRGQEARLRCSPMKGHSHVYWYRQLPEEGLKFMVYLQKENIIDESGMPKERFSAEFPKEGPSILRIQQVVRGDSAAYFCASSQGRSTEAFFGQGTRLTVV.

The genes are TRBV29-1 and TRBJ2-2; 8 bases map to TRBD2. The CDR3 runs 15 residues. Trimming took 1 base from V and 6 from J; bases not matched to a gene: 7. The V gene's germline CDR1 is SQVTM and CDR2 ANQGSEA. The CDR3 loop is CSVEVAGGGAGELFF. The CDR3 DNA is TGCAGCGTTGAAGTGGCGGGAGGAGGCGCCGGGGAGCTGTTTTTT.

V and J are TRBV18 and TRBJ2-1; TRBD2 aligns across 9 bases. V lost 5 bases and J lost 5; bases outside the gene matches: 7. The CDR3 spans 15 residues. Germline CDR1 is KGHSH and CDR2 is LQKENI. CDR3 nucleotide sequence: TGTGCCAGCTCAACTGGACTAGCGCCCGACAATGAGCAGTTCTTC. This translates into CASSTGLAPDNEQFF.

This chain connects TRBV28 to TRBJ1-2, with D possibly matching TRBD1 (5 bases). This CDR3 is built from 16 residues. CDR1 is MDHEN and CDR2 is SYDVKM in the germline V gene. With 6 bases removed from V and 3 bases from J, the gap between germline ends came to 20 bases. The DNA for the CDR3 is TGTGCCAGCAGGCCCCCTCCGGGACTGCCCCACTATGGCTACACCTTC. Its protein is CASRPPPGLPHYGYTF.

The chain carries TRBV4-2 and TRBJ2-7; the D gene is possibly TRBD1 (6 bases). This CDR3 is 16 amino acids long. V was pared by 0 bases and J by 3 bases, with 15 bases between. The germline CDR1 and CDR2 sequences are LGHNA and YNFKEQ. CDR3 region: CASSQERGAGDYEQYF. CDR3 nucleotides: TGTGCCAGCAGCCAAGAGAGGGGAGCAGGGGACTACGAGCAGTACTTC.

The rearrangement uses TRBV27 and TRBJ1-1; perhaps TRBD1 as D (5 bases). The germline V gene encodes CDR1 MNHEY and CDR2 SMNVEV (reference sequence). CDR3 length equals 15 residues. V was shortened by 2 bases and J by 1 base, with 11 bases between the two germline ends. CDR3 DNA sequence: TGTGCCAGCAGTTTAAATTTGGGGGGGAACACTGAAGCTTTCTTT. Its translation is CASSLNLGGNTEAFF.

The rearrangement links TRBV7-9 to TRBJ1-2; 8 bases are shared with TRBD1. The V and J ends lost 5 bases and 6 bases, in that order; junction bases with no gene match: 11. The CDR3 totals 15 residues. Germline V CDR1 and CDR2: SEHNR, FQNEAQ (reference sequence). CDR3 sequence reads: CASSRSNTGGHGYTF. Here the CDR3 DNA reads TGTGCCAGCAGCCGGAGTAATACAGGGGGTCATGGCTACACCTTC.

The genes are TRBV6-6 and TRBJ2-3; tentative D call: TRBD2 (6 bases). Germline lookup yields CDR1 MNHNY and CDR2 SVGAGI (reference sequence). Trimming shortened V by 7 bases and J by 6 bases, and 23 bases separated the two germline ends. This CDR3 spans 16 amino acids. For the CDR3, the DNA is TGTGCCAGCACGGTACTAGCCGCGTCTCCCGGGGATACGCAGTATTTT. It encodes CASTVLAASPGDTQYF.

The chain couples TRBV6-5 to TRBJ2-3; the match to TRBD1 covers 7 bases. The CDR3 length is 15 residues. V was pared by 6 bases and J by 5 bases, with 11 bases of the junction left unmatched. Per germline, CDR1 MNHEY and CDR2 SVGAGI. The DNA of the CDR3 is TGTGCCAGCAGGGGACAAGGGGGCATGTTAGATACGCAGTATTTT. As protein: CASRGQGGMLDTQYF.

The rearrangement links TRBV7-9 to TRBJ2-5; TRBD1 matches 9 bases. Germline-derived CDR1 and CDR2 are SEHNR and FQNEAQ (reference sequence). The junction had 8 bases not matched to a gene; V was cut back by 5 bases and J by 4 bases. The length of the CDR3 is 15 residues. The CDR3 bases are TGTGCCAGCAGCCTGACAGGGGGTACGGGAGAGACCCAGTACTTC. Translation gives CASSLTGGTGETQYF.

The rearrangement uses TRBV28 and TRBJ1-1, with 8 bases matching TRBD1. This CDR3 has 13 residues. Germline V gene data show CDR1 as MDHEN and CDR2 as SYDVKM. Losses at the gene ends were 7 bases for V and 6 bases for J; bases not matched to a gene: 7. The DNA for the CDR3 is TGTGCCAGCACGAGACAGGGGCGAGCTGAAGCTTTCTTT. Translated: CASTRQGRAEAFF.

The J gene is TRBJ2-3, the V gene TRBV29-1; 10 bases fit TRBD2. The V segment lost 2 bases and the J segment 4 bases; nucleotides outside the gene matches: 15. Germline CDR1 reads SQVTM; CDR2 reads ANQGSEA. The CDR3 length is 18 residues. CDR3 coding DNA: TGCAGCGTTGAAATCCGGGACCCGAGCGGGAGGGCGGCAGATACGCAGTATTTT. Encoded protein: CSVEIRDPSGRAADTQYF.

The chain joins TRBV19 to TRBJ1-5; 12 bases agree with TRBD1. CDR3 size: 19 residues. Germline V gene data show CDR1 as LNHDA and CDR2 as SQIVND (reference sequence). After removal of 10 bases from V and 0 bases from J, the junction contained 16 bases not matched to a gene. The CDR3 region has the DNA TGTGCCACCACTGATGTTGGGACAGGGGGCTGGTTTAGCAATCAGCCCCAGCATTTT. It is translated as CATTDVGTGGWFSNQPQHF. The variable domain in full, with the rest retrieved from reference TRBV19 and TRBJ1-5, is DGGITQSPKYLFRKEGQNVTLSCEQNLNHDAMYWYRQDPGQGLRLIYYSQIVNDFQKGDIAEGYSVSREKKESFPLTVTSAQKNPTAFYLCATTDVGTGGWFSNQPQHFGDGTRLSIL.

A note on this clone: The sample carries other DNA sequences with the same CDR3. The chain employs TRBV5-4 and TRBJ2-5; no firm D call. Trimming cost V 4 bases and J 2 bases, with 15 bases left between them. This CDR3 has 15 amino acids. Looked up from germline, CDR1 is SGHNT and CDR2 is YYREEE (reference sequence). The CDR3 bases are TGTGCCAGCAGCCCTCGCGACACATTGCAAGAGACCCAGTACTTC. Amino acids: CASSPRDTLQETQYF.

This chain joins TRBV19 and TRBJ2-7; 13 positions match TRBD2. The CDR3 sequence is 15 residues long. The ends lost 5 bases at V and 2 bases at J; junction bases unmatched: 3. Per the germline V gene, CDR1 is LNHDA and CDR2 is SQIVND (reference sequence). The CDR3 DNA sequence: TGTGCCAGTAGTGCCACTAGCGGGGGGGCCTACGAGCAGTACTTC. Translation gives CASSATSGGAYEQYF. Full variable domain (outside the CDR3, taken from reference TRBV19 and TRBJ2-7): DGGITQSPKYLFRKEGQNVTLSCEQNLNHDAMYWYRQDPGQGLRLIYYSQIVNDFQKGDIAEGYSVSREKKESFPLTVTSAQKNPTAFYLCASSATSGGAYEQYFGPGTRLTVT.

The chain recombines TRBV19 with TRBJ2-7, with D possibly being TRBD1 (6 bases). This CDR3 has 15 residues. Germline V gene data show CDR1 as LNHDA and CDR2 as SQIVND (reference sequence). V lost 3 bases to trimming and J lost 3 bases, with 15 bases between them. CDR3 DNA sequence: TGTGCCAGTAGTATGGGCAGGGGCCCTTACTACGAGCAGTACTTC. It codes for CASSMGRGPYYEQYF.